This paragraph covers one T cell receptor beta chain sequence. The antigen remains unidentified. The data derive from a study of Ad26.COV2.S vaccination and SARS-CoV-2 variants. Study-level findings and limits: People given the vaccine had a wider spike-specific TCR breadth than placebo recipients did. Responses of T cells in total may have been underestimated by the TCR breadth and depth analyses.

Specified treatment: some 20 received Ad26.COV2.S at low or high dose, single or two shots; 5 received placebo; per-sample allocation not given. The samples were gathered on day 63 after the first injection of vaccine or placebo. The V gene's germline CDR1 is SEHNR and CDR2 FQNEAQ (reference sequence). The CDR3 is 14 residues long. J lost 4 bases, V lost 6 bases, and 7 bases had no gene match. Sequencing used immunoSEQ multiplex PCR; TCRdb keeps in-frame clones, though not all of them. The data contain about 680,000 clones, around 90% of them singletons. V is TRBV7-9 and J is TRBJ2-5, with TRBD2 identical over 8 bases. The receptor was derived from a person between 18 and 60 years old who received the Ad26.COV2.S COVID-19 vaccine or a placebo. The input for sequencing was peripheral blood, taken in a trial of Ad26.COV2.S vaccine versus placebo. The CDR3 DNA sequence: TGTGCCAGCAGTCGGGAAGGGACTAGAGAGACCCAGTACTTC. It encodes CASSREGTRETQYF.